The next 13 T cell receptor beta chains were all read from a single sample in a study of cytomegalovirus exposure and HLA in healthy donors. The PCR employed 60 Vbeta primers together with 13 Jbeta primers. The repertoire was sequenced with immunoSEQ multiplex PCR; TCRdb's copy has only in-frame clones and lacks some. The repertoire holds more than 95,000 clones, around four fifths seen once, with roughly a tenth in the top ten. The sample was PBMCs. The source of these receptors is a man younger than 45 in good health and CMV-seropositive.

This sequence joins TRBV5-1 and TRBJ2-5; D uncertain. Trimming left V 0 bases short and J 4 bases short, with 4 bases between. In germline, CDR1 is SGHRS, CDR2 YFSETQ. This CDR3 comprises 12 residues. Here the CDR3 reads CASSLEAETQYF. In nucleotides, the CDR3 is TGCGCCAGCAGCTTGGAAGCAGAGACCCAGTACTTC.

The table lists this clone with a count of one. V gene TRBV7-3 combines with J gene TRBJ2-6; D uncertain. The CDR3 extends over 14 amino acids. V was pared by 5 bases and J by 1 base, with 6 bases between. Germline V lookup: CDR1 SGHTA, CDR2 FQGTGA. The CDR3, as DNA: TGTGCCAGCAGCCCCAGTTCTGGGGCCAACGTCCTGACTTTC. It translates to CASSPSSGANVLTF.

This sequence joins TRBV14 and TRBJ2-2; the match to TRBD2 covers 9 bases. Trimming took 4 bases from V and 1 from J; bases not matched to a gene: 10. The length of the CDR3 is 18 residues. The germline CDR1 and CDR2 sequences are SGHDN and FVKESK. For the CDR3, the DNA is TGTGCCAGCAGCCCTCTAGCGGGGAGTTTAAAGAACACCGGGGAGCTGTTTTTT. This encodes CASSPLAGSLKNTGELFF.

V is TRBV5-1 and J is TRBJ2-3; 7 bases agree with TRBD2. The germline V gene has CDR1 SGHRS and CDR2 YFSETQ. The CDR3 runs to 15 residues. The ends lost 0 bases at V and 4 bases at J; junction bases unmatched: 5. Here the CDR3 reads CASSLGGRAPDTQYF. The CDR3 DNA reads TGCGCCAGCAGCTTGGGAGGGAGGGCCCCAGATACGCAGTATTTT.

V usage is TRBV14 and J usage is TRBJ1-2; no definite D call. CDR1 and CDR2 (germline): SGHDN, FVKESK. The CDR3 extends over 13 amino acids. Trimming left V 4 bases short and J 5 bases short, with 11 bases between. The CDR3 spells CASSPGKLYGYTF. In nucleotides, the CDR3 is TGTGCCAGCAGCCCCGGGAAGCTTTATGGCTACACCTTC.

The chain employs TRBV6-1 and TRBJ1-2, with D maybe TRBD1 (5 bases). The CDR3 runs to 15 residues. The V end lost 4 bases, the J end lost 3 bases, and 15 bases lay between the germline ends. Germline values: CDR1 MNHNS, CDR2 SASEGT. As DNA, the CDR3 is TGTGCCAGCAGTGTTGGACACACTAACGACTATGGCTACACCTTC. This gives the protein CASSVGHTNDYGYTF.

The gene calls are TRBV2 and TRBJ1-3; D ambiguous. The CDR3 runs to 10 residues. Germline-derived CDR1 and CDR2 are SNHLY and FYNNEI. V was trimmed by 5 bases and J by 10 bases, leaving 6 bases between them. CDR3 amino acids: CASSLGTIYF. The CDR3 nucleotides are TGTGCCAGCAGTCTCGGGACCATATATTTT.

This clone was seen only once. The chain has TRBV7-6 and TRBJ2-1, with unresolved D. The length of the CDR3 is 16 residues. From germline, CDR1 is SGHVS and CDR2 FNYEAQ. Between the trimmed V and J ends, which lost 0 bases and 0 bases, there was a span of 9 bases. The CDR3 region is CASSLAVLNSYNEQFF. In DNA, the CDR3 is TGTGCCAGCAGCTTAGCGGTGCTAAACTCCTACAATGAGCAGTTCTTC.

This chain joins TRBV4-3 and TRBJ1-2; 7 nucleotides align to TRBD1. CDR3 size: 15 residues. V trimming: 4 bases; J trimming: 5 bases; junction bases outside the gene matches: 10. Germline V gene lookup returns CDR1 LGHNA and CDR2 YSLEER. CDR3 sequence reads: CASSPRDSLTYGYTF. Written as DNA, the CDR3 is TGCGCCAGCAGCCCTCGGGACAGCCTAACGTATGGCTACACCTTC.

This clone has a handful of counts. J is TRBJ2-3 and V is TRBV4-1, with TRBD2 matching 7 bases. The germline V gene encodes CDR1 MGHRA and CDR2 YSYEKL. The V gene end was trimmed by 2 bases and the J gene end by 9 bases; junction bases not matched to a gene: 14. The CDR3 is 16 amino acids. CDR3 in DNA: TGCGCCAGCAGCCAAACCCGGGGACCGTTGCGGGGGACGCAGTATTTT. This sequence encodes CASSQTRGPLRGTQYF.

This clone appeared once. This rearrangement joins TRBV10-3 to TRBJ2-1, with TRBD2 identical over 15 bases. CDR3 length: 16 amino acids. After removal of 9 bases from V and 10 bases from J, the junction contained 13 bases not matched to a gene. Germline V gene data show CDR1 as ENHRY and CDR2 as SYGVKD. This CDR3 is CAIGDRGTSGRKEQFF. The CDR3 DNA reads as TGTGCCATAGGGGACCGTGGGACTAGCGGGAGGAAAGAGCAGTTCTTC.

This clone has only a few counts. The chain carries TRBV15 and TRBJ1-2; a weak D match, TRBD1 (5 bases). CDR1 and CDR2 from the germline V gene are LNHNV and YYDKDF (reference sequence). Trimming pared 0 bases from V and 6 bases from J, leaving 11 bases between. This CDR3 is built from 14 residues. CDR3 in DNA: TGTGCCACCAGCAGAGATCTTTCGGGGGATGGCTACACCTTC. Encoded protein: CATSRDLSGDGYTF.

CDR3 nucleotides: TGTGCCAGCAGCTTGGGTCTCACTGAAGCTTTCTTT. Translating it yields CASSLGLTEAFF. The chain couples TRBV5-4 to TRBJ1-1; D is unclear. CDR1 and CDR2 from the germline V gene are SGHNT and YYREEE (reference sequence). CDR3 length: 12 amino acids. The V gene lost 0 bases and the J gene lost 4 bases, with 4 bases spanning the gap.